Below, 20 T cell receptor beta chains from the same sample are listed, as sequenced in a study of response to subunit inactivated influenza vaccine. TCRdb reanalysed the RT-PCR reads using MiXCR and keeps one entry per CDR3 protein. The data contain hundreds of thousands of distinct CDR3 sequences, approximately 7.1% of them singletons. Sequencing was performed on PBMCs from blood, taken roughly 24 months after vaccination. All receptors derive from a man between 50 and 69 years old who received an inactivated influenza vaccine.

About this clonotype itself: One end of the junction fails to match germline, which may point to a read error. The J gene is TRBJ2-7, the V gene TRBV5-1; 10 nucleotides agree with TRBD1. The CDR3 covers 14 residues. Germline V gene sequence: CDR1 SGHRS, CDR2 YFSETQ. CDR3 in DNA: TGCTCCAGCAGCTTGGGGACAGGGGACTACGAGCAGTACTTC. Protein product: CSSSLGTGDYEQYF.

This clonotype was picked up many times. The V gene is TRBV20-1, the J gene TRBJ1-5; D possibly corresponds to TRBD1 (5 bases). Trimming left V 7 bases short and J 2 bases short, with 18 bases between. The CDR3 has 15 amino acids. Germline lookup yields CDR1 DFQATT and CDR2 SNEGSKA (reference sequence). CDR3 loop: CSVVGGSGRNQPQHF. CDR3 in DNA: TGCAGTGTCGTCGGGGGGTCGGGTCGCAATCAGCCCCAGCATTTT.

The rearrangement joins TRBV20-1 to TRBJ2-7, with 12 nucleotides matching TRBD2. This CDR3 has 18 residues. Germline loops: CDR1 DFQATT, CDR2 SNEGSKA (reference sequence). The J segment lost 0 bases and the V segment lost 6 bases, leaving 15 bases of the junction unmatched. The CDR3 loop is CSAPSSGGALVGSYEQYF. Written as DNA, the CDR3 is TGCAGTGCCCCATCTAGCGGGGGGGCCTTAGTGGGCTCCTACGAGCAGTACTTC.

As for this clonotype: The junction departs from the called germline gene at one end, perhaps through a read error. In nucleotides, the CDR3 is TGTGCCACCAGTGACAGGGGCGAGAATCAGCCCCAGCATTTT. Translation: CATSDRGENQPQHF. The J gene is TRBJ1-5, the V gene TRBV10-3; 8 positions match TRBD1. The CDR3 is made up of 14 amino acids. Germline V gene sequence: CDR1 ENHRY, CDR2 SYGVKD.

This chain links TRBV20-1 with TRBJ2-2; 8 bases are a match to TRBD1. Losses at the gene ends were 2 bases for V and 2 bases for J; bases not matched to a gene: 7. The CDR3 spans 16 residues. Germline V CDR1 and CDR2: DFQATT, SNEGSKA (reference sequence). The CDR3 sequence: CSARSRAGGNTGELFF. For the CDR3, the DNA is TGCAGTGCTAGAAGTAGGGCAGGGGGCAACACCGGGGAGCTGTTTTTT.

The CDR3 protein is CASSLPQGAETQYF. The DNA for the CDR3 is TGTGCCAGCTCACTGCCTCAGGGAGCCGAGACCCAGTACTTC. This sequence joins TRBV18 and TRBJ2-5; either TRBD1 or TRBD2 may fit D (5 bases each). The CDR3 is 14 residues long. The V end was cut by 4 bases, the J end by 5 bases, with 14 bases between. Germline lookup yields CDR1 KGHSH and CDR2 LQKENI.

This clonotype was counted at least ten times. The V and J genes are TRBV7-2 and TRBJ1-6; D is ambiguous. Germline V CDR1 and CDR2: SGHTA, FQGNSA. Trimming left V 1 base short and J 7 bases short, with 11 bases between. The CDR3 contains 15 residues. For the CDR3, the DNA is TGTGCCAGCAGCTTAGTTTCAGTGGCGAATTCACCCCTCCACTTT. Translation: CASSLVSVANSPLHF.

This clonotype has at least ten counts. V is TRBV7-9 and J is TRBJ1-1; perhaps TRBD1 as D (5 bases). The CDR3 has 13 amino acids. Germline V gene lookup returns CDR1 SEHNR and CDR2 FQNEAQ (reference sequence). The V end was cut by 5 bases, the J end by 5 bases, with 12 bases between. The CDR3 bases are TGTGCCAGCAGCCCTTGGGGGGGGACTGAAGCTTTCTTT. Translation: CASSPWGGTEAFF.

This clonotype was detected many times. V and J are TRBV3-1 and TRBJ1-1, with no clear D. Germline-derived CDR1 and CDR2 are LGHDT and YNNKEL (reference sequence). Between the trimmed V and J ends, which lost 1 base and 5 bases, there was a span of 5 bases. CDR3 length: 12 residues. The CDR3, as DNA: TGTGCCAGCAGCCAAGGGAAAACTGAAGCTTTCTTT. Protein: CASSQGKTEAFF.

This clonotype was counted ten times or more. The V gene is TRBV4-1, the J gene TRBJ2-3; D unclear. Germline V gives CDR1 MGHRA, CDR2 YSYEKL. CDR3 size: 15 residues. V was cut by 0 bases and J by 1 base, with 8 bases left in between. In DNA form, the CDR3 reads TGCGCCAGCAGCCAAGATATGGCCGGCACAGATACGCAGTATTTT. Translating gives CASSQDMAGTDTQYF.

This clonotype was observed a few times. The V and J genes are TRBV29-1 and TRBJ2-1; a possible D gene is TRBD2 (6 bases). V shed 2 bases and J shed 5 bases, with 10 bases lying between them. Germline CDR1 and CDR2: SQVTM and ANQGSEA. The CDR3 totals 13 residues. The CDR3 is CSVETGTDNEQFF. In nucleotides, the CDR3 is TGCAGCGTTGAAACTGGGACTGACAATGAGCAGTTCTTC.

This clonotype was counted many times. This sequence joins TRBV5-1 and TRBJ2-3, with 12 nucleotides matching TRBD2. The CDR3 is 15 amino acids. J was trimmed by 2 bases and V by 4 bases; bases with no gene match: 2. Germline loops: CDR1 SGHRS, CDR2 YFSETQ. As DNA, the CDR3 is TGCGCCAGCAGCGGACTAGCGGGGTTCACAGATACGCAGTATTTT. Translating it yields CASSGLAGFTDTQYF.

This clonotype was picked up a small number of times. The V call is TRBV7-9, the J call TRBJ2-1; 14 bases are shared with TRBD2. V dropped 5 bases and J dropped 8; count of bases not matched to a gene: 8. Germline V lookup: CDR1 SEHNR, CDR2 FQNEAQ (reference sequence). The CDR3 spans 16 residues. The CDR3 region has the DNA TGTGCCAGCAGCATCGGGACTAGCGGGAGTATGGATGAGCAGTTCTTC. This sequence encodes CASSIGTSGSMDEQFF. Full variable domain (rest looked up from reference TRBV7-9 and TRBJ2-1): DTGVSQNPRHKITKRGQNVTFRCDPISEHNRLYWYRQTLGQGPEFLTYFQNEAQLEKSRLLSDRFSAERPKGSFSTLEIQRTEQGDSAMYLCASSIGTSGSMDEQFFGPGTRLTVL.

The chain's CDR3 is CASSLGDRAEAFF. As DNA, the CDR3 is TGTGCCAGCAGCTTAGGGGACAGGGCTGAAGCTTTCTTT. The chain combines TRBV7-9 with TRBJ1-1, with 9 positions matching TRBD1. The CDR3 is 13 residues long. Germline-derived CDR1 and CDR2 are SEHNR and FQNEAQ (reference sequence). V lost 1 base to trimming and J lost 6 bases; unmatched junction nucleotides: 0.

This clonotype was picked up a small number of times. V is TRBV7-2 and J is TRBJ2-3; the D call may be TRBD1 or TRBD2 (5 bases each). Deletions cut 4 bases from V and 10 bases from J, with 12 bases between. The CDR3 has 12 residues. Germline V gene sequence: CDR1 SGHTA, CDR2 FQGNSA. The CDR3 nucleotides are TGTGCCAGCAGCTCTTACGGGGACGCGCAGTATTTT. Protein sequence: CASSSYGDAQYF.

As for this clonotype: Its ends do not fully match the called genes, so a read error is possible. V and J are TRBV7-7 and TRBJ2-1; unclear D gene. CDR1 is SSHAT, CDR2 FNYEAQ, per germline (reference sequence). CDR3 size: 12 residues. The CDR3 sequence is CASSSQYGEQFF. CDR3 sequence (DNA): TGTGCTAGCAGCTCCCAGTACGGTGAGCAGTTCTTC.

V gene TRBV20-1 combines with J gene TRBJ2-2; the D gene is possibly TRBD2 (7 bases). The V end was cut by 4 bases, the J end by 4 bases, with 22 bases between. Germline V gene data show CDR1 as DFQATT and CDR2 as SNEGSKA (reference sequence). CDR3 length: 17 amino acids. In DNA form, the CDR3 reads TGCAGTGCTACCCGAGGAGGAGGGGGGGAGGGCACCGGGGAGCTGTTTTTT. Amino acids: CSATRGGGGEGTGELFF.

This clonotype was detected many times. V is TRBV7-2 and J is TRBJ2-3; D may be TRBD2 (5 bases). The CDR3 runs 13 residues. Germline V gene data show CDR1 as SGHTA and CDR2 as FQGNSA. Deletions cut 5 bases from V and 6 bases from J, with 12 bases between. The DNA for the CDR3 is TGTGCCAGCAGCGTCACTAGATTGGATACGCAGTATTTT. The encoded protein is CASSVTRLDTQYF. Combining the CDR3 with reference TRBV7-2 and TRBJ2-3 gives the whole variable domain GAGVSQSPSNKVTEKGKDVELRCDPISGHTALYWYRQSLGQGLEFLIYFQGNSAPDKSGLPSDRFSAERTGGSVSTLTIQRTQQEDSAVYLCASSVTRLDTQYFGPGTRLTVL.

The chain uses TRBV6-2 or TRBV6-3 and TRBJ2-5, with 9 bases matching TRBD2. Germline trimming cut 3 bases from V and 4 bases from J; bases unmatched to any gene: 9. The CDR3 totals 16 residues. The germline gives CDR1 MNHEY, CDR2 SVGEGT. The CDR3 loop reads CASSYLAGKSRETQYF. The CDR3 coding sequence is TGTGCCAGCAGTTATCTAGCGGGAAAGTCCCGAGAGACCCAGTACTTC.

There are many counts of this clonotype. The J gene is TRBJ2-1, the V gene TRBV7-2; D is unresolved. This CDR3 contains 14 residues. CDR1 is SGHTA, CDR2 FQGNSA, per germline. Deletions cut 1 base from V and 6 bases from J, with 10 bases between. In nucleotides, the CDR3 is TGTGCCAGCAGCTTAGTGGGCAGGCCCAATGAGCAGTTCTTC. Encoded protein: CASSLVGRPNEQFF.